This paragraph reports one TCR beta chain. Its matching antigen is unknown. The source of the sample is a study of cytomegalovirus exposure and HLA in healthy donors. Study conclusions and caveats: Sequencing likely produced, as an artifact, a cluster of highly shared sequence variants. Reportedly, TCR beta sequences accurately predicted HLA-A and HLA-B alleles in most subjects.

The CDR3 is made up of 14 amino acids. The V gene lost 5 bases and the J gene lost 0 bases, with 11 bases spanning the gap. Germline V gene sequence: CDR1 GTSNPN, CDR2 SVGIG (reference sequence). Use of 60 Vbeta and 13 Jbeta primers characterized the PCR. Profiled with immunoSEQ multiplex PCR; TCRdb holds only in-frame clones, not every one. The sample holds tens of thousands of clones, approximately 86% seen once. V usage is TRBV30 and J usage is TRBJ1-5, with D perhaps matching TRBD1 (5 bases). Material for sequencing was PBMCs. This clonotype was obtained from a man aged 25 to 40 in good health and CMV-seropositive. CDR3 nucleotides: TGTGCCTGGGACAGTACCTATAGCAATCAGCCCCAGCATTTT. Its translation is CAWDSTYSNQPQHF.